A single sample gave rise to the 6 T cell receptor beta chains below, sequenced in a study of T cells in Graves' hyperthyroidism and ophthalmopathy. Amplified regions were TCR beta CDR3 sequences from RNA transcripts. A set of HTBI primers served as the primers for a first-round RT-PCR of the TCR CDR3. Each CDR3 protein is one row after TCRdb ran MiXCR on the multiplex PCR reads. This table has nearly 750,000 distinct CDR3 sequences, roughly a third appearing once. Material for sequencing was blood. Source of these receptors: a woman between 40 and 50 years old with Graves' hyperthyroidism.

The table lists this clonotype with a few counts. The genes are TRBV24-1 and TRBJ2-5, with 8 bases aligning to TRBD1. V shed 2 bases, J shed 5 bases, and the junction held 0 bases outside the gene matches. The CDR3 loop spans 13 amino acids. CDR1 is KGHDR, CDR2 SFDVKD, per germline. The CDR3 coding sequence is TGTGCCACCAGTGATTACAGGGGGGAGACCCAGTACTTC. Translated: CATSDYRGETQYF.

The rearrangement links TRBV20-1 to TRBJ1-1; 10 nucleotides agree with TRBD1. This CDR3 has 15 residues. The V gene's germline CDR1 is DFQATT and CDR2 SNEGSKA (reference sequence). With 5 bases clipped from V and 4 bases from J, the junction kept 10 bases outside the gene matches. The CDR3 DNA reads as TGCAGTGCTCCGTTCCGGGACAGGGGCTTCACTGAAGCTTTCTTT. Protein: CSAPFRDRGFTEAFF.

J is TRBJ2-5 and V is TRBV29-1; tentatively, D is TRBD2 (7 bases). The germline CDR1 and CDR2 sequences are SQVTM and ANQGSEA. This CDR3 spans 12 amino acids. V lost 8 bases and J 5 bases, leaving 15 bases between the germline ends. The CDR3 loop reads CSMRGGTETQYF. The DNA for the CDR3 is TGCAGCATGAGGGGGGGGACGGAGACCCAGTACTTC.

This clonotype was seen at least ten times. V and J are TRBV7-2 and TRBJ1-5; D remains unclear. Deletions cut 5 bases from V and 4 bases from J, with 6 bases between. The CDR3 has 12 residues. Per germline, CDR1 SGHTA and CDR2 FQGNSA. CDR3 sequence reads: CASSLTNQPQHF. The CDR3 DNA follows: TGTGCCAGCAGCCTGACGAATCAGCCCCAGCATTTT.

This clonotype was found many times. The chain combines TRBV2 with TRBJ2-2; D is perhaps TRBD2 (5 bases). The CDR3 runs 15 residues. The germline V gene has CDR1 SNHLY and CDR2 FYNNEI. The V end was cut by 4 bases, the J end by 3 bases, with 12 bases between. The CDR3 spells CASSVHPADTGELFF. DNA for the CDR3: TGTGCCAGCAGTGTTCACCCAGCGGACACCGGGGAGCTGTTTTTT.

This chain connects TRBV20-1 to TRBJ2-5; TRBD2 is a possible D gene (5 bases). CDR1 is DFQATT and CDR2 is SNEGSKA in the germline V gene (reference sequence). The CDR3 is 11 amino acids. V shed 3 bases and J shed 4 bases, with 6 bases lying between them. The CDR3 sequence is CSASAGETQYF. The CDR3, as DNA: TGCAGTGCTAGCGCGGGAGAGACCCAGTACTTC.